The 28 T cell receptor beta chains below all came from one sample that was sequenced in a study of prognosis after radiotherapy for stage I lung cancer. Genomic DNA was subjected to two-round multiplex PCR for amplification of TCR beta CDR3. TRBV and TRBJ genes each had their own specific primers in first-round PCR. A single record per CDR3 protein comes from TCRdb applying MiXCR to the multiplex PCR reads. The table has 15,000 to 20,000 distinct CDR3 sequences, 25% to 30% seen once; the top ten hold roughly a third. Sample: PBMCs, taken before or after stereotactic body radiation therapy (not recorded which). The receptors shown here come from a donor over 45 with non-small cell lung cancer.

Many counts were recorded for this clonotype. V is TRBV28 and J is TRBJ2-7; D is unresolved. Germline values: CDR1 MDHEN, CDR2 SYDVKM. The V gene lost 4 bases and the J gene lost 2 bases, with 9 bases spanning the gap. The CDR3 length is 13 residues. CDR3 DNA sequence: TGTGCCAGCAGTTCTGACCTTCCCTACGAGCAGTACTTC. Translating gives CASSSDLPYEQYF.

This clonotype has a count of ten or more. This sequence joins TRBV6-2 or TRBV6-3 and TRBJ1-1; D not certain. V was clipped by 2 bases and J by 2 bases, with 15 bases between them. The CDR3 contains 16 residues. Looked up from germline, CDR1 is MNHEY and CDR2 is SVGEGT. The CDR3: CASSYSSTRVNTEAFF. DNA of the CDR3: TGTGCCAGCAGTTACAGCTCGACTCGGGTCAACACTGAAGCTTTCTTT.

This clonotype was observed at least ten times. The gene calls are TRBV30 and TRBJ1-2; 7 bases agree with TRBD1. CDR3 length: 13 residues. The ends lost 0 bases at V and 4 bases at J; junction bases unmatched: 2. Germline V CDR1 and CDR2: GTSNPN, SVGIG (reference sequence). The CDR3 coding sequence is TGTGCCTGGAGTGTACAGGGGCCCTATGGCTACACCTTC. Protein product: CAWSVQGPYGYTF.

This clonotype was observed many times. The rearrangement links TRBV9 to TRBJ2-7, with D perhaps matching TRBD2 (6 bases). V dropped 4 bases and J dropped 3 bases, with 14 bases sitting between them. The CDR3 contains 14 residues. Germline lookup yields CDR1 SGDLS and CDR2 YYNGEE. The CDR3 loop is CASSPRDFSYEQYF. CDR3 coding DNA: TGTGCCAGCAGCCCCCGGGACTTCAGCTACGAGCAGTACTTC.

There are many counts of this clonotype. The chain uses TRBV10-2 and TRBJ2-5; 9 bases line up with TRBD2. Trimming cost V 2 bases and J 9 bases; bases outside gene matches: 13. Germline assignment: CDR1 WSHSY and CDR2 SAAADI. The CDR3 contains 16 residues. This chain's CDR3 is CASSEGLALSYKSQYF. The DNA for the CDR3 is TGCGCCAGCAGTGAGGGACTAGCGCTGTCTTATAAGTCCCAGTACTTC.

The CDR3 reads CASSDHNGQFF. CDR3 in DNA: TGTGCCAGCAGCGATCACAATGGCCAGTTCTTC. The V gene is TRBV2, the J gene TRBJ2-1, with D unclear. Germline CDR1 SNHLY, CDR2 FYNNEI. Trimming stripped 6 bases from V and 13 bases from J, with 13 bases between. The CDR3 sequence is 11 residues long.

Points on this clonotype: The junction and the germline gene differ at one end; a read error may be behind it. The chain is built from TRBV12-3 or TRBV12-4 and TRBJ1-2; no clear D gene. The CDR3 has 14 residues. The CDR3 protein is CASSFAADNYGYTF. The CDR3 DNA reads TGTGCCAGCAGTTTTGCAGCAGATAACTATGGCTACACCTTT.

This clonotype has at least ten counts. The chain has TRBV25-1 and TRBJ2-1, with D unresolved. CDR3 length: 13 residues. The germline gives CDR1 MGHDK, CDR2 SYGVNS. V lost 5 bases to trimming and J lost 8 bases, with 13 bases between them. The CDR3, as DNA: TGTGCCAGCAGTCTTTGGGGTCTCGATGAGCAGTTCTTC. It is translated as CASSLWGLDEQFF. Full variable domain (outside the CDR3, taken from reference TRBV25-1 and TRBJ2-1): EADIYQTPRYLVIGTGKKITLECSQTMGHDKMYWYQQDPGMELHLIHYSYGVNSTEKGDLSSESTVSRIRTEHFPLTLESARPSHTSQYLCASSLWGLDEQFFGPGTRLTVL.

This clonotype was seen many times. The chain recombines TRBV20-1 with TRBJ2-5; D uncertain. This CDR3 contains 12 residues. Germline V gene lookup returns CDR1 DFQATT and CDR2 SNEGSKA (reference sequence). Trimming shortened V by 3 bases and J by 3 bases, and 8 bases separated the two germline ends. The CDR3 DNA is TGCAGTGCTAGGTCGCAAGAAGAGACCCAGTACTTC. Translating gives CSARSQEETQYF.

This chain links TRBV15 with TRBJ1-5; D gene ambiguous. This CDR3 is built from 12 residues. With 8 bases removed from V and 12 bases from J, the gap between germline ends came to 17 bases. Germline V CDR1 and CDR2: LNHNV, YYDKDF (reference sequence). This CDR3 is CATWMALWHQHF. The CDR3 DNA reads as TGTGCCACCTGGATGGCACTTTGGCACCAGCATTTT.

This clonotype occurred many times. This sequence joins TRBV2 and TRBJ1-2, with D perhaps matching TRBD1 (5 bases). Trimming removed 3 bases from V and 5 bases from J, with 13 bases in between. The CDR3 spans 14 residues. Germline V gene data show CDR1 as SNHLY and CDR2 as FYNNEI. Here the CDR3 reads CASSDRVEGYGYTF. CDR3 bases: TGTGCCAGCAGTGACAGGGTTGAAGGGTATGGCTACACCTTC.

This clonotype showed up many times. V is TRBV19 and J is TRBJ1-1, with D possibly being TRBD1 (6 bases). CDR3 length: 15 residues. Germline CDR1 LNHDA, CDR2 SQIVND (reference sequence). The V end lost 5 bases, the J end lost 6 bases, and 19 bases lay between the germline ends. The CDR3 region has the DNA TGTGCCAGTAGTCCCCGCGGACAGTTTGGGGCTGAAGCTTTCTTT. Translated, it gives CASSPRGQFGAEAFF.

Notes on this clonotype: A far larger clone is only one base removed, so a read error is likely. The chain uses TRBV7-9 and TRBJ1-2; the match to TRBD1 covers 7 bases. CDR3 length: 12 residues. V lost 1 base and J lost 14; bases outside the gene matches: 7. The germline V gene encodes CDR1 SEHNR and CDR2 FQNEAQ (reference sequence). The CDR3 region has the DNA TGTGCCAGCAGCTTAGTACCGGGACAGCATACCTTC. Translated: CASSLVPGQHTF.

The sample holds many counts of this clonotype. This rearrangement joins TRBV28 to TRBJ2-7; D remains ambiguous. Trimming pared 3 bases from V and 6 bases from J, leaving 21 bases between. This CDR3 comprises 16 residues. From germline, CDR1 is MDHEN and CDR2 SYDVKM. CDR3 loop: CASSFFASARRIEQYF. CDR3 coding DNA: TGTGCCAGCAGTTTTTTCGCATCGGCCCGCAGGATCGAGCAGTACTTC.

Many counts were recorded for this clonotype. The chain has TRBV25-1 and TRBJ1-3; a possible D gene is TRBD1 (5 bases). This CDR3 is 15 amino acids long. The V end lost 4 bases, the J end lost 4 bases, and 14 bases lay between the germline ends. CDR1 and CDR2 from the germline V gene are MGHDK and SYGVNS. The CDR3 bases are TGTGCCAGCAGTGGCTTCTCGCAGGGAGGAAACACCATATATTTT. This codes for CASSGFSQGGNTIYF. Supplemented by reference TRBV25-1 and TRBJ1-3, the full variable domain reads EADIYQTPRYLVIGTGKKITLECSQTMGHDKMYWYQQDPGMELHLIHYSYGVNSTEKGDLSSESTVSRIRTEHFPLTLESARPSHTSQYLCASSGFSQGGNTIYFGEGSWLTVV.

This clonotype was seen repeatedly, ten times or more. In DNA form, the CDR3 reads TGCAGTGCTAGAGCCGGGACAGGGGGCGCGTACGAGCAGTACTTC. Protein product: CSARAGTGGAYEQYF. The chain carries TRBV20-1 and TRBJ2-7; 12 nucleotides line up with TRBD1. The CDR3 is made up of 15 amino acids. Trimming at V came to 1 base and at J to 4 bases, leaving 5 bases not matched to a gene. Looked up from germline, CDR1 is DFQATT and CDR2 is SNEGSKA (reference sequence).

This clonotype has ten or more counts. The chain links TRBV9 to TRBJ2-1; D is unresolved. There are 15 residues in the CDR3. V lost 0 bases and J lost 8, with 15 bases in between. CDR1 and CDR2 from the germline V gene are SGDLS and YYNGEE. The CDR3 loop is CASSVGSLPGDEQFF. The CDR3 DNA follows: TGTGCCAGCAGCGTAGGGTCTCTCCCTGGGGATGAGCAGTTCTTC.

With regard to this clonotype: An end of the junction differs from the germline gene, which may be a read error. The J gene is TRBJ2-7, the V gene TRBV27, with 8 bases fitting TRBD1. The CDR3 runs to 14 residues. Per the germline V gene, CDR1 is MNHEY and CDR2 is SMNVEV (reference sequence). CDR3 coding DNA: TGTGCCAGCAGTTTACAGGGGGCCTCCCACGATCAGTACTTC. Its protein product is CASSLQGASHDQYF.

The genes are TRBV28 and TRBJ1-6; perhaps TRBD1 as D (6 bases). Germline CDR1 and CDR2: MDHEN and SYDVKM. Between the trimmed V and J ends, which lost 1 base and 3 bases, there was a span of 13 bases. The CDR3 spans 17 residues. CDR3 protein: CASSLSQGNYYNSPLHF. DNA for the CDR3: TGTGCCAGCAGTTTATCCCAGGGGAACTACTATAATTCACCCCTCCACTTT.

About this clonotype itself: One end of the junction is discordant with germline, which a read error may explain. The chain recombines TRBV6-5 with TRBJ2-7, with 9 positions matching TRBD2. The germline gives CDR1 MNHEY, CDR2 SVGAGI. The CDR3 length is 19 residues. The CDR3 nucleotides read TGTGCCAGCGGTTACTCCCGCCCTAGCGGGACGCGAAGCTCCTACGAGCAGTACTTC. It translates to CASGYSRPSGTRSSYEQYF.

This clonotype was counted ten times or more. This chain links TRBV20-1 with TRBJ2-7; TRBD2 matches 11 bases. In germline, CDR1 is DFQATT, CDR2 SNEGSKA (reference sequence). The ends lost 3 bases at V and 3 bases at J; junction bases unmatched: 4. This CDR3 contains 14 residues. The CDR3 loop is CSASGGTSGYEQYF. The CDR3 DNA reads TGCAGTGCTAGTGGCGGGACTAGCGGCTACGAGCAGTACTTC.

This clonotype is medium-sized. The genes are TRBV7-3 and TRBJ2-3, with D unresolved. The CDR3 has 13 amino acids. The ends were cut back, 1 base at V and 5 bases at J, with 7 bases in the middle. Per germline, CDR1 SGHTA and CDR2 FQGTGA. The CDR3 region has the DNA TGTGCCAGCAGCTTAAAGCCTGGAGATACGCAGTATTTT. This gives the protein CASSLKPGDTQYF. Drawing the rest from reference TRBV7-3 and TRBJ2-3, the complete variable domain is GAGVSQTPSNKVTEKGKYVELRCDPISGHTALYWYRQSLGQGPEFLIYFQGTGAADDSGLPNDRFFAVRPEGSVSTLKIQRTERGDSAVYLCASSLKPGDTQYFGPGTRLTVL.

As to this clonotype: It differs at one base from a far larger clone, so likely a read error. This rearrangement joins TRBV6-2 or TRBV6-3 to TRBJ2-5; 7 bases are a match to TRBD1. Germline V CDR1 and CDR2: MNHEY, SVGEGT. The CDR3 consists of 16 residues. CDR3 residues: CASSYSIQGDKETQCF. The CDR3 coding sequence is TGTGCCAGCAGTTACTCGATTCAGGGGGATAAGGAGACCCAGTGCTTC.

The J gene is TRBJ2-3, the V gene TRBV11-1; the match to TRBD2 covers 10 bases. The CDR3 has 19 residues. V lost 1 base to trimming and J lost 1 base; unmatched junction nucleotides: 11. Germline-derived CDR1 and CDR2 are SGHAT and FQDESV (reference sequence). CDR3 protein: CASSLGASGSVEGTDTQYF. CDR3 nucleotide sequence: TGTGCCAGCAGCTTAGGTGCTAGCGGGAGTGTTGAGGGCACAGATACGCAGTATTTT.

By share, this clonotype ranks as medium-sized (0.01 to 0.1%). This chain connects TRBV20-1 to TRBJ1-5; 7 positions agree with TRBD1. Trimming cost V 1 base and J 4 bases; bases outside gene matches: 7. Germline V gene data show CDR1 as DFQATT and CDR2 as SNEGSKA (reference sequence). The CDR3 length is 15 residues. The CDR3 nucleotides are TGCAGTGCTAGAGTCTCGGGACAGACTAATCAGCCCCAGCATTTT. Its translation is CSARVSGQTNQPQHF.

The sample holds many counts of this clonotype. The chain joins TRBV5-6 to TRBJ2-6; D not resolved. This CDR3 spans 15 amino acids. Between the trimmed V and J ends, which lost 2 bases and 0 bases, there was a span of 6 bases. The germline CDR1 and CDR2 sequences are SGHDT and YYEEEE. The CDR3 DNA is TGTGCCAGCAGCTTCGAAGTCTCTGGGGCCAACGTCCTGACTTTC. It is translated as CASSFEVSGANVLTF.

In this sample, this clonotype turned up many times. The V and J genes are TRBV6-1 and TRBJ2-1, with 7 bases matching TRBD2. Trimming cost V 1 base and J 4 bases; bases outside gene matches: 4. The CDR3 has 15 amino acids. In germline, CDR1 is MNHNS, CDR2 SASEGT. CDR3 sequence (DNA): TGTGCCAGCAGTGAAGTTTGGACTAGTTACAATGAGCAGTTCTTC. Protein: CASSEVWTSYNEQFF.

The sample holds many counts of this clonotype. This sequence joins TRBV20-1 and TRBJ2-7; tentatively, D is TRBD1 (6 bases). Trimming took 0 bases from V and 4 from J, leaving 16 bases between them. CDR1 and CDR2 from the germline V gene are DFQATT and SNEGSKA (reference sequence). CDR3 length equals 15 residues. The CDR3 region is CSARDHLGARYEQYF. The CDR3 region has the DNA TGCAGTGCTAGAGATCATCTGGGGGCGCGGTACGAGCAGTACTTC.